These 19 T cell receptor beta chains originate from one sample sequenced in a study of T cells in Graves' hyperthyroidism and ophthalmopathy. RNA transcripts served as the template for amplifying TCR beta CDR3 regions. RT-PCR in the first round (using the HTBI primer set) targeted the TCR CDR3. Using its own MiXCR run on the multiplex PCR reads, TCRdb lists one record per CDR3 protein. The sample lists under 300,000 distinct CDR3 sequences, about 20% occurring once. The sequenced sample consisted of blood. Every receptor here comes from a man aged 25-45 years with Graves' ophthalmopathy.

This clonotype has just a few counts. The genes are TRBV2 and TRBJ1-1; possible D gene TRBD1, 5 bases. Looked up from germline, CDR1 is SNHLY and CDR2 is FYNNEI. Between the trimmed V and J ends, which lost 6 bases and 4 bases, there was a span of 15 bases. There are 14 residues in the CDR3. Here the CDR3 reads CASRLQGSSTEAFF. DNA of the CDR3: TGTGCCAGCAGACTTCAGGGTAGTAGCACTGAAGCTTTCTTT.

With respect to this clonotype: The junction differs from germline at one of its ends, possibly a read error. The chain couples TRBV10-3 to TRBJ2-5, with TRBD2 identical over 7 bases. The CDR3 is 15 residues long. Per the germline V gene, CDR1 is ENHRY and CDR2 is SYGVKD. DNA for the CDR3: TGTGCCATCAGCTACTCGGCGGGAGTTTTAGAGACCCAGTACTTT. This translates into CAISYSAGVLETQYF.

The V call is TRBV29-1, the J call TRBJ2-7; 8 bases line up with TRBD1. Germline CDR1 reads SQVTM; CDR2 reads ANQGSEA. Germline trimming cut 7 bases from V and 7 bases from J; bases unmatched to any gene: 12. CDR3 length equals 13 residues. The CDR3 region is CSAYIDRGGEQYF. The CDR3 nucleotides are TGCAGCGCCTACATCGACAGGGGTGGGGAGCAGTACTTC.

In regard to this clonotype: At one end the junction does not follow the germline gene, possibly because of a read error. The V call is TRBV7-9, the J call TRBJ1-4; possibly TRBD1 for D (5 bases). The CDR3 contains 18 residues. CDR1 SEHNR and CDR2 FQNEAQ come from the germline V gene (reference sequence). CDR3 DNA: TGTGCCAGCAGCCTAGCCTTGCAGGGAATAACAACTAATGAAAAACTGTTTTTT. It specifies CASSLALQGITTNEKLFF.

The rearrangement uses TRBV12-3 or TRBV12-4 and TRBJ2-1, with 9 bases aligning to TRBD2. The CDR3 consists of 19 residues. After removal of 5 bases from V and 5 bases from J, the junction contained 19 bases not matched to a gene. CDR3 DNA sequence: TGTGCCAGCAGTCTTAGGTTGCGGGAGGGCCGGGTGTATGACAATGAGCAGTTCTTC. This sequence encodes CASSLRLREGRVYDNEQFF.

J is TRBJ2-7 and V is TRBV24-1, with D possibly being TRBD1 or TRBD2 (5 bases each). Germline V gene sequence: CDR1 KGHDR, CDR2 SFDVKD. The CDR3 runs 15 residues. Trimming removed 4 bases at V and 4 bases at J, with 16 bases between. The CDR3 spells CATSDPRDGEYEQYF. The DNA of the CDR3 is TGTGCCACCAGTGACCCCCGGGACGGGGAATACGAGCAGTACTTC.

This chain uses TRBV28 with TRBJ2-3, with 13 bases aligning to TRBD2. The V and J ends lost 6 bases and 6 bases, in that order; junction bases with no gene match: 9. The CDR3 totals 16 residues. Germline assignment: CDR1 MDHEN and CDR2 SYDVKM. The CDR3 DNA reads as TGTGCCAGCAGACCTACTAGCGGGGGGGCGAGGGATACGCAGTATTTT. Amino acids: CASRPTSGGARDTQYF.

The chain recombines TRBV12-5 with TRBJ2-7; the D gene is possibly TRBD1 (5 bases). Per the germline V gene, CDR1 is LGHNT and CDR2 is FRNRAP. This CDR3 is built from 14 residues. V lost 0 bases, J lost 2 bases, and 8 bases lay in between. The DNA of the CDR3 is TGTGCTAGTGGTTTGGTACACAGGACCTACGAGCAGTACTTC. It yields the protein CASGLVHRTYEQYF.

In this sample, this clonotype turned up many times. The genes are TRBV2 and TRBJ1-5, with TRBD1 identical over 8 bases. This CDR3 is 15 amino acids long. V lost 4 bases, J lost 8 bases, and 10 bases stayed unmatched. CDR1 is SNHLY, CDR2 FYNNEI, per germline. CDR3 DNA sequence: TGTGCCAGCAGTGCCCAAACAGGGGGAGTTGAGCCCCAGCATTTT. Its protein is CASSAQTGGVEPQHF. Full variable domain (remainder filled in from reference TRBV2 and TRBJ1-5): EPEVTQTPSHQVTQMGQEVILRCVPISNHLYFYWYRQILGQKVEFLVSFYNNEISEKSEIFDDQFSVERPDGSNFTLKIRSTKLEDSAMYFCASSAQTGGVEPQHFGDGTRLSIL.

This chain links TRBV10-3 with TRBJ2-1; perhaps D is TRBD1 or TRBD2 (5 bases each). Trimming removed 3 bases at V and 3 bases at J, with 12 bases between. CDR3 size: 15 residues. Per germline, CDR1 ENHRY and CDR2 SYGVKD. The CDR3 protein is CAISEGDGYYNEQFF. For the CDR3, the DNA is TGTGCCATCAGTGAAGGGGACGGGTACTACAATGAGCAGTTCTTC.

This clonotype was found many times. The gene calls are TRBV9 and TRBJ1-1; 9 bases are shared with TRBD1. Germline V gene lookup returns CDR1 SGDLS and CDR2 YYNGEE. V gave up 2 bases and J gave up 5 bases; unmatched junction bases: 4. This CDR3 contains 14 residues. This CDR3 reads CASSVGTGRTEAFF. In DNA form, the CDR3 reads TGTGCCAGCAGCGTGGGGACAGGGCGGACTGAAGCTTTCTTT.

This clonotype has a count of ten or more. Its ends do not fully match the called genes, so a read error is possible. The chain couples TRBV12-3 or TRBV12-4 to TRBJ1-2; D might be TRBD1 (6 bases). The CDR3 totals 13 residues. The CDR3 nucleotides read TGTGCCAGCAGCTGGACAGTAGATTATGCCTACACCTTC. Encoded protein: CASSWTVDYAYTF.

The J gene is TRBJ1-2, the V gene TRBV18, with a possible D match to TRBD1 (5 bases). V was shortened by 4 bases and J by 0 bases, with 9 bases between the two germline ends. The CDR3 consists of 14 residues. From germline, CDR1 is KGHSH and CDR2 LQKENI. This chain's CDR3 is CASSRQLTNYGYTF. CDR3 nucleotide sequence: TGTGCCAGCTCACGACAGCTGACTAACTATGGCTACACCTTC.

This clonotype was counted a few times. The rearrangement joins TRBV7-9 to TRBJ1-4, with TRBD1 as a possible D gene (5 bases). V gave up 5 bases and J gave up 6 bases, with 13 bases separating them. In germline, CDR1 is SEHNR, CDR2 FQNEAQ (reference sequence). CDR3 size: 14 residues. The CDR3: CASSLRDEDEKLFF. In nucleotides, the CDR3 is TGTGCCAGCAGCCTCCGGGACGAAGATGAAAAACTGTTTTTT.

The chain combines TRBV12-3 or TRBV12-4 with TRBJ1-1; weak D call: TRBD1 (5 bases). V gave up 6 bases and J gave up 3 bases, with 17 bases separating them. The CDR3 sequence is 15 residues long. CDR3 in amino acids: CASSAFDSLDTEAFF. CDR3 nucleotide sequence: TGTGCCAGCAGCGCCTTCGACAGTTTGGACACTGAAGCTTTCTTT.

J is TRBJ1-2 and V is TRBV20-1; 7 bases line up with TRBD1. Germline CDR1 and CDR2: DFQATT and SNEGSKA (reference sequence). V trimming: 1 base; J trimming: 7 bases; junction bases outside the gene matches: 9. The CDR3 length is 14 residues. CDR3 sequence reads: CSARVPRGDTGYTF. The CDR3 DNA reads as TGCAGTGCTAGAGTCCCCAGGGGGGACACTGGCTACACCTTC.

V is TRBV29-1 and J is TRBJ2-1, with D unresolved. Germline V gene lookup returns CDR1 SQVTM and CDR2 ANQGSEA. V lost 3 bases and J lost 6, with 12 bases in between. The length of the CDR3 is 13 residues. This CDR3 is CSVDVRRGNEQFF. CDR3 nucleotides: TGCAGCGTTGACGTGAGACGAGGCAATGAGCAGTTCTTC.

This chain uses TRBV28 with TRBJ1-3; perhaps TRBD1 as D (5 bases). From germline, CDR1 is MDHEN and CDR2 SYDVKM. This CDR3 region has 14 residues. V was pared by 4 bases and J by 8 bases, with 15 bases between. In DNA form, the CDR3 reads TGTGCCAGCAGTTCAGCCGGGACCTCGGACACCATATATTTT. Translation gives CASSSAGTSDTIYF.

The rearrangement joins TRBV3-1 to TRBJ2-1; D possibly corresponds to TRBD2 (5 bases). Germline V gives CDR1 LGHDT, CDR2 YNNKEL (reference sequence). Trimming cost V 0 bases and J 10 bases, with 13 bases left between them. CDR3 length equals 14 residues. The CDR3 loop reads CASSQDRASSEQFF. The DNA of the CDR3 is TGTGCCAGCAGCCAAGACCGGGCTAGCAGCGAGCAGTTCTTC.